This is a list of T cell receptor beta chains from one sample in a study of cytomegalovirus exposure and HLA in healthy donors. Clones were read by immunoSEQ multiplex PCR, and TCRdb kept only the in-frame ones, dropping some. The sample carries under 130,000 clones, 10% to 15% recorded once. Specimen: PBMCs. The receptors come from a man between 40 and 49 years old in good health and CMV-seropositive. The CDR3 runs from the conserved cysteine through the conserved F or W. The D gene is left open where the match is weak. Size is stated for part of the rows, as once, few or many counts, or as a class when the clone is expanded.

j_call,clone_size,v_call,d_call,cdr3_nt,cdr3_aa
TRBJ2-1,few,TRBV11-2,TRBD2,TGTGCCAGCAGCTTATACGGGAGGGTCCATGAGCAGTTCTTC,CASSLYGRVHEQFF
TRBJ2-1,few,TRBV7-9,TRBD2,TGTGCCAGCAGCCCGGGACTAGCGGGAGACAATGAGCAGTTCTTC,CASSPGLAGDNEQFF
TRBJ2-2,.,TRBV5-1,TRBD2,TGCGCCAGCAGCTTGGGTGGACTAGCGGGAGCGCACGCGAACACCGGGGAGCTGTTTTTT,CASSLGGLAGAHANTGELFF
TRBJ1-5,.,TRBV19,TRBD1,TGTGCCAGTAGTACACCTACAGGGGGGACTCAGCCCCAGCATTTT,CASSTPTGGTQPQHF
TRBJ1-1,few,TRBV7-6,.,TGTGCCAGCAAAGCACAGGGTGCGTCCACTGAAGCTTTCTTT,CASKAQGASTEAFF
TRBJ2-7,few,TRBV7-8,TRBD2,TGTGCCAGCAGCGACGTGACTAGCCCACCAGGCTACGAGCAGTACTTC,CASSDVTSPPGYEQYF
TRBJ2-5,few,TRBV7-2,TRBD2,TGTGCCAGCAGCTACCCCTTGATGATAGCGGGAGGGGATGAGGAGACCCAGTACTTC,CASSYPLMIAGGDEETQYF
TRBJ2-5,.,TRBV27,TRBD2,TGTGCCAGCAGTTCCAACCCGGGGGGGTTCCAAGAGACCCAGTACTTC,CASSSNPGGFQETQYF
TRBJ2-2,few,TRBV11-2,.,TGTGCCAGCAGCCCACTACAGGGGAACACCGGGGAGCTGTTTTTT,CASSPLQGNTGELFF
TRBJ2-1,few,TRBV4-3,TRBD2,TGCGCCAGCAGCCAAGTCACGGGAGGGCAGGGTGAGCAGTTCTTC,CASSQVTGGQGEQFF
TRBJ2-2,few,TRBV29-1,.,TGCAGCGTTCGACAGGCTTATAACACCGGGGAGCTGTTTTTT,CSVRQAYNTGELFF
TRBJ2-7,.,TRBV2,TRBD2,TGTGCCAGCAGCTCCTACCCAGCGGGAGGTTACGAGCAGTACTTC,CASSSYPAGGYEQYF
TRBJ2-7,.,TRBV29-1,TRBD2,TGCAGCGTTGGTGCGGGGGTAGCGGGCTACGAGCAGTACTTC,CSVGAGVAGYEQYF
TRBJ2-7,.,TRBV27,.,TGTGCCAGCAGCCCGGCGGGCCTCACAACGCCCTACGAGCAGTACTTC,CASSPAGLTTPYEQYF
TRBJ2-1,.,TRBV2,TRBD2,TGTGCCAGCAGTGCTTCGGGACTAGCCAACAATGAGCAGTTCTTC,CASSASGLANNEQFF